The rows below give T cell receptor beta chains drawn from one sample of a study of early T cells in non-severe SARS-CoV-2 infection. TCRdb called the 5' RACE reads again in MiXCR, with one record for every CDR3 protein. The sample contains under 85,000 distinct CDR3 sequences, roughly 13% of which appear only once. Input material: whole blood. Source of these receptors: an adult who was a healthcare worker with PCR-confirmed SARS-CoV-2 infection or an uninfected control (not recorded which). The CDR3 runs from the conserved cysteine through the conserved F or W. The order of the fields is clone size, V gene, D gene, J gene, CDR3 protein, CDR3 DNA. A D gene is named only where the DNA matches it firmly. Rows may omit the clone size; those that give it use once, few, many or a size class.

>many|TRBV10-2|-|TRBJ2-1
CASLASRYNEQFF
TGCGCCAGCCTAGCAAGCCGCTACAATGAGCAGTTCTTC
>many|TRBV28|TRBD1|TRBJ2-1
CASSWDSYNEQFF
TGTGCCAGCAGCTGGGACAGCTACAATGAGCAGTTCTTC
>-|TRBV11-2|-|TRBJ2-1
CASSVNEQFF
TGTGCCAGCAGTGTCAATGAGCAGTTCTTC
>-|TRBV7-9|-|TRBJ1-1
CASSLRRARVNTEAFF
TGTGCCAGCAGCTTAAGGCGGGCCAGGGTCAACACTGAAGCTTTCTTT
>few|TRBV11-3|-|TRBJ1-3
CASSSRESGNTIYF
TGTGCCAGCAGCTCACGGGAATCTGGAAACACCATATATTTT
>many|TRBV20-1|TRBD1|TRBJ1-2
CSAQTPWQGDYGYTF
TGCAGTGCCCAAACCCCATGGCAGGGGGACTATGGCTACACCTTC
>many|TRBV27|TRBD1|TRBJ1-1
CASSYRGTEAFF
TGTGCCAGCAGTTACAGGGGCACTGAAGCTTTCTTT
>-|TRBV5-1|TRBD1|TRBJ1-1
CASTFGDRRETEAFF
TGCGCCAGCACCTTCGGGGACAGGAGGGAGACTGAAGCTTTCTTT
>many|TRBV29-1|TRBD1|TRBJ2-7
CSVGDSYEQYF
TGCAGCGTCGGGGACAGCTACGAGCAGTACTTC
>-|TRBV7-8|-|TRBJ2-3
CASSLGDHTDTQYF
TGTGCCAGCAGCTTGGGGGACCACACAGATACGCAGTATTTT
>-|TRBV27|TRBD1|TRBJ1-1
CASSLQNRGLEAFF
TGTGCCAGCAGTTTACAAAACAGGGGGCTGGAAGCTTTCTTT
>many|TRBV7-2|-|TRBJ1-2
CASSPPRGEVYGYTF
TGTGCCAGCAGCCCACCCCGTGGCGAGGTGTACGGCTACACCTTC
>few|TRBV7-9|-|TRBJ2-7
CASSPTRSEQYF
TGTGCCAGCAGCCCAACAAGGTCCGAGCAGTACTTC
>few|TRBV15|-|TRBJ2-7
CATSRDWQSYEQYF
TGTGCCACCAGCAGAGATTGGCAGTCCTACGAGCAGTACTTC
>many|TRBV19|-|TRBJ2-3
CASKEAGEADTQYF
TGTGCCAGTAAAGAGGCAGGGGAAGCAGATACGCAGTATTTT
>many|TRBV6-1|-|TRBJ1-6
CASSEWGGNSPLHF
TGTGCCAGCAGTGAATGGGGGGGAAATTCACCCCTCCACTTT
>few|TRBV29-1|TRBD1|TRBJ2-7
CSVVGEGTGFYEQYF
TGCAGCGTTGTGGGTGAAGGGACAGGTTTCTACGAGCAGTACTTC
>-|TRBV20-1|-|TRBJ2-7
CSATPGGRLEQYF
TGCAGTGCCACCCCAGGAGGGCGCCTCGAGCAGTACTTC
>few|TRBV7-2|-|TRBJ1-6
CASSLYNSPLHF
TGTGCCAGCAGCCTCTATAATTCACCCCTCCACTTT
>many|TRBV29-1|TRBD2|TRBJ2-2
CSVENEGLAGGHGELFF
TGCAGCGTTGAAAACGAGGGACTAGCGGGAGGTCACGGGGAGCTGTTTTTT